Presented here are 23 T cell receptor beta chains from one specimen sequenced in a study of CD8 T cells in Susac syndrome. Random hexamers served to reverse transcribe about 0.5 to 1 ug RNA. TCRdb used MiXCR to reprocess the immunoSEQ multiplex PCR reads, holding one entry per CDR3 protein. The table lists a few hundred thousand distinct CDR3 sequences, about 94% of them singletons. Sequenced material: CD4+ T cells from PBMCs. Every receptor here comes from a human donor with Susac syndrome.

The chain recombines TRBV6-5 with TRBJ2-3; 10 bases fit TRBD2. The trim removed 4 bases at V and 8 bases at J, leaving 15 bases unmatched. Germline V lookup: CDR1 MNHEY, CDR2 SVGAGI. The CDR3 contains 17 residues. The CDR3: CASSFLGSSGGAGTQYF. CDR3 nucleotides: TGTGCCAGCAGTTTCCTCGGATCAAGCGGGGGGGCCGGTACGCAGTATTTT.

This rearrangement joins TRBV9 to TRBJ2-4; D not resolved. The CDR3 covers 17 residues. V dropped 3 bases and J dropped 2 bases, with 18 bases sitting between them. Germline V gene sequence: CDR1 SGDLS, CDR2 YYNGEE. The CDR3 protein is CASSGPYWNVPKNIQYF. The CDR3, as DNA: TGTGCCAGCAGCGGACCTTACTGGAACGTACCCAAAAACATTCAGTACTTC.

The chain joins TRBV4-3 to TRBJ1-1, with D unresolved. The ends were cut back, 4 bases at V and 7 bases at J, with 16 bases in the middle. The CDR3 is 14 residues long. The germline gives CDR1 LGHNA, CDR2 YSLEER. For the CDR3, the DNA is TGCGCCAGCAGCCGAGAGGGCCAAGGGCATGAAGCTTTCTTT. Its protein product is CASSREGQGHEAFF.

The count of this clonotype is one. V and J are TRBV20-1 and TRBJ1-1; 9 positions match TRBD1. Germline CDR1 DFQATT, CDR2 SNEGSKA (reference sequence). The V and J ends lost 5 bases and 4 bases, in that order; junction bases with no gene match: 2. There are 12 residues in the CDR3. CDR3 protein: CSASTGGTEAFF. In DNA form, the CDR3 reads TGCAGTGCTTCGACAGGGGGCACTGAAGCTTTCTTT.

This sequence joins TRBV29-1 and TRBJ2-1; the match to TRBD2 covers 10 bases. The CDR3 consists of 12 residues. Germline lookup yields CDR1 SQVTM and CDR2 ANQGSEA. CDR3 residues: CFVAGGEKEQFF. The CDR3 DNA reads TGCTTTGTAGCGGGGGGCGAGAAAGAGCAGTTCTTC.

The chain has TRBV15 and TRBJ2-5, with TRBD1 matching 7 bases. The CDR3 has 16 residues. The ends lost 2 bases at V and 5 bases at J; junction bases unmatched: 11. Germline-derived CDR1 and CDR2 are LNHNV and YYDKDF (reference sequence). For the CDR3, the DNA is TGTGCCACCAGCAGACGTTTGGACAGGCCTTGGGAGACCCAGTACTTC. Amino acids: CATSRRLDRPWETQYF. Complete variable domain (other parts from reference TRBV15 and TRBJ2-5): DAMVIQNPRYQVTQFGKPVTLSCSQTLNHNVMYWYQQKSSQAPKLLFHYYDKDFNNEADTPDNFQSRRPNTSFCFLDIRSPGLGDTAMYLCATSRRLDRPWETQYFGPGTRLLVL.

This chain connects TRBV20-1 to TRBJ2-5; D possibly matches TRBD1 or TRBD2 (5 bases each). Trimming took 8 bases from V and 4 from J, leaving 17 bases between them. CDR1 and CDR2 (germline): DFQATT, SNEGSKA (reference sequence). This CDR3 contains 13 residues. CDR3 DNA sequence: TGCAGTTCGGTCAGGGCGGGTGGAGAGACCCAGTACTTC. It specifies CSSVRAGGETQYF.

This CDR3 reads CASSLRPGFGGYTF. DNA for the CDR3: TGTGCCAGCAGTTTAAGGCCTGGGTTTGGTGGCTACACCTTC. The V gene is TRBV12-3 or TRBV12-4, the J gene TRBJ1-2; D call uncertain. The CDR3 contains 14 residues. V lost 2 bases and J 7 bases, leaving 14 bases between the germline ends.

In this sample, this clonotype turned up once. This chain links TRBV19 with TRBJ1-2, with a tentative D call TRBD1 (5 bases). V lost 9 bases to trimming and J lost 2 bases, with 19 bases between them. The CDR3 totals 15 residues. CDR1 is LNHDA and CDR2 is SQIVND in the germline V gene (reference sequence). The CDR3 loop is CASDGELRGNYGYTF. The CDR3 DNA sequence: TGTGCCAGCGATGGGGAACTAAGGGGCAACTATGGCTACACCTTC.

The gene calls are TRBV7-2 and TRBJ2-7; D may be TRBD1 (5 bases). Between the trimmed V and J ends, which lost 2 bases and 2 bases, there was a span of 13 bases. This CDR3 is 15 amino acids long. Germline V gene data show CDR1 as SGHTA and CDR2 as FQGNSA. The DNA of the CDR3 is TGTGCCAGCAGCTTAACCGTCAGGGCCGCCTACGAGCAGTACTTC. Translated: CASSLTVRAAYEQYF. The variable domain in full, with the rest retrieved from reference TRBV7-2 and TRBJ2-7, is GAGVSQSPSNKVTEKGKDVELRCDPISGHTALYWYRQSLGQGLEFLIYFQGNSAPDKSGLPSDRFSAERTGGSVSTLTIQRTQQEDSAVYLCASSLTVRAAYEQYFGPGTRLTVT.

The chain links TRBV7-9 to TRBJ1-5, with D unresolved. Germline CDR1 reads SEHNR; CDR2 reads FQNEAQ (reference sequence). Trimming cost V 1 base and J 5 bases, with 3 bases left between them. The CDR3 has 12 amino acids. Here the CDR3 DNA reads TGTGCCAGCAGCTTAGATTATCAGCCCCAGCATTTT. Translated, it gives CASSLDYQPQHF.

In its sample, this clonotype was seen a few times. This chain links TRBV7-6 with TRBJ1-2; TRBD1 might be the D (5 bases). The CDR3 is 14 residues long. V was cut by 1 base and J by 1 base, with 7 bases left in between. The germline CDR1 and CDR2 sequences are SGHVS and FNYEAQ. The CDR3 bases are TGTGCCAGCAGCTTAGGGGACGGTAACTATGGCTACACCTTC. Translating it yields CASSLGDGNYGYTF.

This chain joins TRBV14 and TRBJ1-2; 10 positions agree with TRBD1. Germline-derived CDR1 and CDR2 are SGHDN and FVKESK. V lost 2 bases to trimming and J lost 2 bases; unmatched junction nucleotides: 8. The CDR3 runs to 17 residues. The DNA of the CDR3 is TGTGCCAGCAGCCAATACGACAGGGGGCAGCCCAACTATGGCTACACCTTC. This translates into CASSQYDRGQPNYGYTF. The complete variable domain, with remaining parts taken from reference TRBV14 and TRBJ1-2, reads EAGVTQFPSHSVIEKGQTVTLRCDPISGHDNLYWYRRVMGKEIKFLLHFVKESKQDESGMPNNRFLAERTGGTYSTLKVQPAELEDSGVYFCASSQYDRGQPNYGYTFGSGTRLTVV.

The DNA of the CDR3 is TGTGCCAGCTCACCTTTTTCTTCCGGTAGCAACACTGAAGCTTTCTTT. Amino acid sequence: CASSPFSSGSNTEAFF. This chain uses TRBV18 with TRBJ1-1; D is uncertain. In germline, CDR1 is KGHSH, CDR2 LQKENI. V lost 3 bases and J 2 bases, leaving 16 bases between the germline ends. The CDR3 has 16 residues. Full variable domain (missing parts from reference TRBV18 and TRBJ1-1): NAGVMQNPRHLVRRRGQEARLRCSPMKGHSHVYWYRQLPEEGLKFMVYLQKENIIDESGMPKERFSAEFPKEGPSILRIQQVVRGDSAAYFCASSPFSSGSNTEAFFGQGTRLTVV.

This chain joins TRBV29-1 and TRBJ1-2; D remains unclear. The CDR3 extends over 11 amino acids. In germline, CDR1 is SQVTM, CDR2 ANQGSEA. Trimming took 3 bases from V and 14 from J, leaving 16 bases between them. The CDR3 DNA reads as TGCAGCGTTGAGAGAGTAACAGCCACAACCTTC. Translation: CSVERVTATTF.

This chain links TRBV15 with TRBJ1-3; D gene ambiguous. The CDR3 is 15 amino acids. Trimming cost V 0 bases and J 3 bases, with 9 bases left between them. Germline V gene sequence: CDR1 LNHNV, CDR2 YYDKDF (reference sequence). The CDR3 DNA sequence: TGTGCCACCAGCAGAGATAGGAACAGTGGAAACACCATATATTTT. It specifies CATSRDRNSGNTIYF.

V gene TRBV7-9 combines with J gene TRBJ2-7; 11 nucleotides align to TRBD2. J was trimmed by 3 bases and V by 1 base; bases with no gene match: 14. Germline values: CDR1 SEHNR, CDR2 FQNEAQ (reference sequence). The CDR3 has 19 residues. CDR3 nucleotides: TGTGCCAGCAGCTTAGGATCCGGGACTAGCGGCGTAAAGGGCTACGAGCAGTACTTC. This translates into CASSLGSGTSGVKGYEQYF.

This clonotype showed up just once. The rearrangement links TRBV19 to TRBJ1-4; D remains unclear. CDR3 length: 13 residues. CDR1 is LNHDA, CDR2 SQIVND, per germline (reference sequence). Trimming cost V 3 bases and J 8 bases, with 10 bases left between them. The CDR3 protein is CASSISSNEKLFF. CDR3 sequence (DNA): TGTGCCAGTAGTATCTCCTCAAACGAAAAACTGTTTTTT.

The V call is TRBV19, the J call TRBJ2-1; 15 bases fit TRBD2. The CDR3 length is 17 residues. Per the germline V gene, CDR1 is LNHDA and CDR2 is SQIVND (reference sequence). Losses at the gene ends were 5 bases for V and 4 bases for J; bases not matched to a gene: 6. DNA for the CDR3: TGTGCCAGTAGTCCATGGACTAGCGGGGGGGCGTACAATGAGCAGTTCTTC. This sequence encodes CASSPWTSGGAYNEQFF. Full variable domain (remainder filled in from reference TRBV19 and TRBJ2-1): DGGITQSPKYLFRKEGQNVTLSCEQNLNHDAMYWYRQDPGQGLRLIYYSQIVNDFQKGDIAEGYSVSREKKESFPLTVTSAQKNPTAFYLCASSPWTSGGAYNEQFFGPGTRLTVL.

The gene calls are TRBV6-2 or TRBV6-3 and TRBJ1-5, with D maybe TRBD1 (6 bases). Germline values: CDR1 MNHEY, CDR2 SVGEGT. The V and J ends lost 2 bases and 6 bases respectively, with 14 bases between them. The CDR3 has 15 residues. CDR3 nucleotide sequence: TGTGCCAGCAGTTACAGGGCAGGGGTCAGTCAGCCCCAGCATTTT. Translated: CASSYRAGVSQPQHF.

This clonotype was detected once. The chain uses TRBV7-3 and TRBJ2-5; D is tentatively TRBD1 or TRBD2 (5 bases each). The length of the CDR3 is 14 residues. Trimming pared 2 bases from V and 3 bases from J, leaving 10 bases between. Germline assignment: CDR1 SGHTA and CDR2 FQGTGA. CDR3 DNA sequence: TGTGCCAGCAGCTTACTGGGACGGAAAGAGACCCAGTACTTC. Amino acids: CASSLLGRKETQYF.

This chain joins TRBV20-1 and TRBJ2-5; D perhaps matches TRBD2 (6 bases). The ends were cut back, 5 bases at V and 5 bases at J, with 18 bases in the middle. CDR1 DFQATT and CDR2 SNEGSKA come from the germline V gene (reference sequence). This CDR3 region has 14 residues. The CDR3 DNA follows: TGCAGTGCTTCTTCCGCCCTCGGAGGGGAGACCCAGTACTTC. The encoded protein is CSASSALGGETQYF.

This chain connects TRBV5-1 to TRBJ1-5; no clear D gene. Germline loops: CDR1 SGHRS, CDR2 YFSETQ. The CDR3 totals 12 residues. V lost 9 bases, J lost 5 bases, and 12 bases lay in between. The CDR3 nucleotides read TGCGCCACCTTCCCCCTCTATCAGCCCCAGCATTTT. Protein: CATFPLYQPQHF.